This is a list of T cell receptor beta chains from one sample in a study of T cell responses to AZD1222 COVID-19 vaccine. Sequenced by immunoSEQ multiplex PCR; TCRdb stores in-frame clones only, minus some. In the table there are some 120,000 clones, around 89% of which are singletons. Specimen: peripheral blood, collected on day 0 of MenACWY control vaccination. The receptor set was obtained from an adult in good health. Both conserved end residues are part of each CDR3.

TRBJ2-7 | TRBV5-1 | 15 | CASSLLRGQSYEQYF
TRBJ1-3 | TRBV30 | 15 | CAWSVAGAWGNTIYF
TRBJ2-1 | TRBV7-6 | 14 | CASSLDGVAIEQFF
TRBJ2-5 | TRBV18 | 13 | CASSPPGEGTQYF
TRBJ1-2 | TRBV24-1 | 16 | CATSDSSFTGGSGYTF
TRBJ2-2 | TRBV15 | 16 | CATSRGGQGIGGELFF
TRBJ1-5 | TRBV2 | 15 | CASSADRVDNQPQHF
TRBJ2-2 | TRBV19 | 15 | CASTQGRRSTGELFF
TRBJ1-1 | TRBV7-9 | 13 | CASSLFGDTEAFF
TRBJ1-2 | TRBV18 | 13 | CASSLAQLDGYTF
TRBJ2-7 | TRBV7-2 | 16 | CASSLVRQGPPYEQYF
TRBJ2-7 | TRBV12-3/TRBV12-4 | 13 | CASSLALPGEQYF
TRBJ1-1 | TRBV7-3 | 13 | CASSLLPGTEAFF
TRBJ2-7 | TRBV4-2 | 16 | CASSQSDSLGTYEQYF
TRBJ2-5 | TRBV29-1 | 13 | CSVDQGVLETQYF
TRBJ1-2 | TRBV5-4 | 14 | CASLGQTGGYGYTF
TRBJ2-7 | TRBV7-2 | 13 | CASSSGTANEQYF
TRBJ1-1 | TRBV12-3/TRBV12-4 | 13 | CASSLKGNTEAFF
TRBJ1-4 | TRBV7-9 | 14 | CASSSPQGSEKLFF
TRBJ2-1 | TRBV11-3 | 14 | CASSGGQSYNEQFF
TRBJ2-1 | TRBV27 | 13 | CASSTPKYNEQFF
TRBJ2-3 | TRBV5-1 | 13 | CASSSNLAGGWYF
TRBJ2-3 | TRBV2 | 14 | CASPKLGLRDTQYF
TRBJ1-2 | TRBV5-5 | 14 | CASSFTGQNYGYTF
TRBJ2-7 | TRBV27 | 16 | CASSLRSGINSYEQYF
TRBJ1-1 | TRBV4-3 | 14 | CASSHGNMNTEAFF
TRBJ2-7 | TRBV10-3 | 19 | CAISELGLAGGNKAYEQYF
TRBJ2-7 | TRBV11-3 | 18 | CASSSPGQGLGSTYEQYF
TRBJ1-1 | TRBV10-1 | 16 | CASSEGQGRGPTEAFF
TRBJ1-2 | TRBV12-3/TRBV12-4 | 13 | CATMGGTSYGYTF
TRBJ2-4 | TRBV5-1 | 13 | CASSLGRVDIQYF
TRBJ2-7 | TRBV11-2 | 18 | CASSLRPGLAGGSYEQYF
TRBJ2-3 | TRBV10-1 | 11 | CAIHRCDTQYF
TRBJ1-3 | TRBV27 | 17 | CASSLTGTTLSGNTIYF
TRBJ1-5 | TRBV19 | 15 | CASSPRRSGNQPQHF
TRBJ2-3 | TRBV6-1 | 15 | CASSEAAGGPDTQYF
TRBJ2-1 | TRBV4-2 | 14 | CASSQQGQYNEQFF